A single sample is the source of the 2 T cell receptor beta chains below, sequenced in a study of T cell repertoires in cytomegalovirus infection (dated by TCRdb to between 2019 and 2020). The sample was run on an Illumina HiSeq 1500. TCRdb handled the public reads itself, with Q25 trimming in fastp and clone calling in MiXCR, and kept productive beta chains. CDR3 protein duplicates are merged, each entry listing the most common genes and DNA. The sample profile shows 150,000 to 200,000 distinct CDR3 sequences; approximately 9.6% of them were found once. Together, the top ten hold about 4.6% of the sample. Material: PBMCs. The receptors were gathered from a human donor in good health (CMV status not recorded). Some clones in this sample may be carry-over from other donors' samples.

This rearrangement joins TRBV4-1 to TRBJ1-1; 7 positions agree with TRBD1. V shed 0 bases and J 3 bases; nucleotides not matched to a gene: 1. Germline values: CDR1 MGHRA, CDR2 YSYEKL. The CDR3 runs 14 residues. CDR3 in DNA: TGCGCCAGCAGCCAAGATACAGGGGACACTGAAGCTTTCTTT. Translation: CASSQDTGDTEAFF.

This clonotype was seen a few times. This rearrangement joins TRBV5-8 to TRBJ1-5; D possibly corresponds to TRBD1 (5 bases). The CDR3 loop spans 14 amino acids. Germline V lookup: CDR1 SGHTS, CDR2 YDEGEE. Trimming shortened V by 0 bases and J by 5 bases, and 9 bases separated the two germline ends. The CDR3 protein is CASSLEQGYQPQHF. The CDR3 DNA follows: TGTGCCAGCAGCTTGGAGCAGGGCTATCAGCCCCAGCATTTT.